This T cell receptor beta chain was sequenced for a study of blood T cell repertoires in COVID-19 (dated by TCRdb to about 2020). At the level of the whole study: Samples covering the acute and convalescent phases of COVID-19 were provided by collaborators in the United States, Italy and Spain. The material from the prospective study consisted of cDNA or gDNA derived from T cells, B-cell-depleted T cells, or PBMCs. The dataset comprised deeply sampled blood TCRbeta repertoires from subjects exposed to, actively infected with, or recovered from COVID-19. The repertoires were made available in a free public database intended to serve as a resource for research on the immune response to SARS-CoV-2. Samples were obtained from the ongoing ImmuneRACE study (first 160 participants) and from some 1,300 subjects provided by 6 global collaborators. The sample metadata nearly always contained a de-identified subject ID, COVID-19 status, age in years and sex. Where available, HLA class I and class II types were obtained from metadata supplied by the sample provider rather than from assay-based typing.

Overall study results and their limits: How much clinical and demographic metadata was included differed by source and by participant, and the metadata was provided uncurated.

Details on this clone: The antigen this receptor binds is unknown. No clone much larger than this one lies a single base away; base qualities are absent.

The germline V and J ends show losses of 1 base and 7 bases respectively, and no gene match explains 7 bases of the junction. Inclusive of the bounding cysteine and phenylalanine, the CDR3 is 15 residues long. Only the CDR3 portion is preserved as DNA: 45 bases, with reading frame beginning at the first base. CDR1 and CDR2 are read off the germline V gene as MNHEY and SVGEGT. TCRbeta CDR3 regions were amplified from genomic DNA by means of the immunoSEQ Assay, a bias-controlled multiplex PCR. The authors' pipeline ran thus. Nucleated cell counts per sample were estimated from amplification of reference gene primers within the assay. Sequence reads were collapsed and filtered to measure the absolute abundance of every unique TCRbeta CDR3 rearrangement. For each sample, productive Simpson clonality was calculated as the square root of Simpson's diversity index across productive rearrangements. TCRdb mirrors the immuneACCESS table, restricted to in-frame sequences. Some clones are absent from its copies; in checked studies, under half trace to an unresolved V gene, and the reason for the others is unknown. V and J calls and clone size are copied from that table; D and trimming were computed from the DNA. This sample comprises roughly 150,000 clones, around 84% of them detected only once. The ten largest make up approximately 8% of the sample.

Enrolling through a virtual design, the prospective study's participants ranged in age from roughly 18 to 89 years and lived across roughly 24 United States geographic areas. In the prospective study, cohorts were assigned on the basis of participant-reported clinical history obtained from a screening survey and a study questionnaire. ImmuneRACE Cohort 3 recovered participants were defined by two consecutive negative NP/OP PCR tests, healthcare professional clearance, or symptom resolution. Mobile phlebotomists in the prospective study collected whole blood, serum and a nasopharyngeal or oropharyngeal swab from every participant. Participants in the prospective study had the option to provide additional blood draws and questionnaires over a 2-month period. Prospective study blood samples were shipped either frozen or at room temperature before DNA extraction.

The receptor comes from a woman aged 50 to 65 who had recovered from COVID-19. Sequenced: PBMCs or T cells enriched from blood (not recorded which). The chain uses TRBV6-2 or TRBV6-3 and TRBJ2-7; 10 of the junction bases match TRBD2. Here is the DNA: TGTGCCAGCAGTTACTTCCTAGCGGGAGCGGTAGAGCAGTACTTC. Its coded protein is CASSYFLAGAVEQYF.